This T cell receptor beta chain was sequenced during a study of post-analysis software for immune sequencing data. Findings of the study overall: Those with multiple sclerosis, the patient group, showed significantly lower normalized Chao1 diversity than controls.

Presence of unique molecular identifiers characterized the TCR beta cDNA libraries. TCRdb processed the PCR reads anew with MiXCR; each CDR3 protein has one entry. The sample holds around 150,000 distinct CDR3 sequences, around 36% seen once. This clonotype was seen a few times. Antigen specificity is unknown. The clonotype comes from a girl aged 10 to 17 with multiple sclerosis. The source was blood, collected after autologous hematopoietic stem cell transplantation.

The CDR3 DNA sequence: TGTGCCAGCAGCCACACCTACAATGAGCAGTTCTTC. It encodes CASSHTYNEQFF. This chain joins TRBV14 and TRBJ2-1; unclear D gene. Trimming pared 3 bases from V and 2 bases from J, leaving 2 bases between. Germline CDR1 and CDR2: SGHDN and FVKESK. The CDR3 has 12 amino acids.